The sequence of this T cell receptor beta chain was determined in a study of response to subunit inactivated influenza vaccine. Findings and limits, study-wide: Few additional T cells are recruited per seasonal influenza vaccination, authors suggested.

MiXCR, applied by TCRdb to the RT-PCR reads, yields one record per CDR3 protein. The sample consists of more than 550,000 distinct CDR3 sequences, roughly 12% of them appearing once. About this clonotype itself: What it recognizes is unknown.

CDR1 MGHRA and CDR2 YSYEKL come from the germline V gene. V lost 0 bases to trimming and J lost 6 bases, with 18 bases between them. The CDR3 covers 16 residues. This specimen was PBMCs from blood, taken on the day of vaccination. The chain uses TRBV4-1 and TRBJ2-7; D might be TRBD1 or TRBD2, each matching 6 bases. The clonotype originates from a man aged 50-60 years who received an inactivated influenza vaccine. CDR3 in DNA: TGCGCCAGCAGCCAAGATGGGGGCGGGACATACGTCGAGCAGTACTTC. This sequence encodes CASSQDGGGTYVEQYF.